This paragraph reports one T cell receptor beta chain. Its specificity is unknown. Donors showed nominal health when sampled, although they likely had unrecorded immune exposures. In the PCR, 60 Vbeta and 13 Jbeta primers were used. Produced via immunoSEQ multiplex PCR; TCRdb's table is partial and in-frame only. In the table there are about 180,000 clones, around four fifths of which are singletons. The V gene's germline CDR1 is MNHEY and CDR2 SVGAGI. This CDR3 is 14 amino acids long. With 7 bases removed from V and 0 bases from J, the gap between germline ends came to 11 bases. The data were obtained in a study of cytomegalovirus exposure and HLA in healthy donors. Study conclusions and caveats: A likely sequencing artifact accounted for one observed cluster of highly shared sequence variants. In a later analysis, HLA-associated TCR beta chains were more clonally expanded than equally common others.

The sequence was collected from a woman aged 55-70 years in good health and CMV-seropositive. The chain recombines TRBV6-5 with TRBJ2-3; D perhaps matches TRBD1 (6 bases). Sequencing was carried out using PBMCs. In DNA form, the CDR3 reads TGTGCCAGCATGAAAGGGGGTAGCACAGATACGCAGTATTTT. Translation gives CASMKGGSTDTQYF.